The rows below give T cell receptor beta chains drawn from one sample of a study of shared clonotypes between healthy human individuals. The method was immunoSEQ multiplex PCR; TCRdb's version includes in-frame clones alone and lacks a portion of them. The sample contains roughly 450,000 clones, 79% of which appear only once. Sequenced input: PBMCs. These receptor sequences come from a woman between 40 and 50 years old in good health. Some clones in this sample may be carry-over from other donors' samples. CDR3s include the opening cysteine and the closing phenylalanine or tryptophan.

j_call: TRBJ2-1
v_call: TRBV9
cdr3_length: 17
cdr3_aa: CASSVDVGTSRGNEQFF

j_call: TRBJ2-3
v_call: TRBV5-1
cdr3_length: 14
cdr3_aa: CASSIRQVTDTQYF

j_call: TRBJ1-2
v_call: TRBV20-1
cdr3_length: 11
cdr3_aa: CSAVTNYGYTF

j_call: TRBJ2-3
v_call: TRBV5-1
cdr3_length: 15
cdr3_aa: CASSLDGQGTDTQYF

j_call: TRBJ1-5
v_call: TRBV19
cdr3_length: 16
cdr3_aa: CASSMRSDLSNQPQHF

j_call: TRBJ2-2
v_call: TRBV7-8
cdr3_length: 17
cdr3_aa: CASSLGPAGGNTGELFF

j_call: TRBJ1-4
v_call: TRBV13
cdr3_length: 14
cdr3_aa: CASSLRGGREKLFF

j_call: TRBJ1-2
v_call: TRBV7-2
cdr3_length: 12
cdr3_aa: CASSLALGGYTF

j_call: TRBJ2-2
v_call: TRBV5-1
cdr3_length: 15
cdr3_aa: CASSLPDEGTGELFF

j_call: TRBJ2-6
v_call: TRBV4-1
cdr3_length: 19
cdr3_aa: CASSLGGGRRVSGANVLTF

j_call: TRBJ2-1
v_call: TRBV7-9
cdr3_length: 12
cdr3_aa: CASSRSYNEQFF

j_call: TRBJ2-7
v_call: TRBV18
cdr3_length: 14
cdr3_aa: CASSPGSGSYEQYF

j_call: TRBJ2-7
v_call: TRBV7-2
cdr3_length: 15
cdr3_aa: CASSLRGSLAYEQYF

j_call: TRBJ2-2
v_call: TRBV7-3
cdr3_length: 15
cdr3_aa: CASSPRGGSTGELFF

j_call: TRBJ2-1
v_call: TRBV7-8
cdr3_length: 15
cdr3_aa: CASSLVGGSYNEQFF

j_call: TRBJ2-3
v_call: TRBV27
cdr3_length: 13
cdr3_aa: CASSYTPTDTQYF

j_call: TRBJ2-1
v_call: TRBV4-3
cdr3_length: 14
cdr3_aa: CASSPGQSYNEQFF

j_call: TRBJ2-2
v_call: TRBV18
cdr3_length: 16
cdr3_aa: CASSPKGQGATGELFF

j_call: TRBJ1-5
v_call: TRBV12-2
cdr3_length: 16
cdr3_aa: CASRYRSPDSNQPQHF

j_call: TRBJ1-3
v_call: TRBV28
cdr3_length: 16
cdr3_aa: CASSPPIGQGQNTIYF

j_call: TRBJ2-3
v_call: TRBV28
cdr3_length: 13
cdr3_aa: CASSLPRRDTQYF

j_call: TRBJ1-1
v_call: TRBV11-2
cdr3_length: 12
cdr3_aa: CASSLTGLEAFF

j_call: TRBJ2-1
v_call: TRBV7-6
cdr3_length: 15
cdr3_aa: CASSLGGRAKGEQFF

j_call: TRBJ2-7
v_call: TRBV28
cdr3_length: 13
cdr3_aa: CASRPGGINEQYF

j_call: TRBJ2-1
v_call: TRBV9
cdr3_length: 14
cdr3_aa: CASSTRLASNEQFF

j_call: TRBJ2-1
v_call: TRBV19
cdr3_length: 15
cdr3_aa: CASSIAAGAYNEQFF

j_call: TRBJ2-7
v_call: TRBV4-1
cdr3_length: 16
cdr3_aa: CASSHGTGGISYEQYF

j_call: TRBJ2-1
v_call: TRBV30
cdr3_length: 16
cdr3_aa: CAWSTHDGLAQNEQFF

j_call: TRBJ2-1
v_call: TRBV7-3
cdr3_length: 15
cdr3_aa: CASSFNGNSYNEQFF

j_call: TRBJ2-7
v_call: TRBV10-1
cdr3_length: 15
cdr3_aa: CASSESRDRDHEQYF

j_call: TRBJ2-5
v_call: TRBV7-9
cdr3_length: 15
cdr3_aa: CASSFLGGGQETQYF